Listed here are 24 T cell receptor beta chains from one sample, sequenced in a study of T cell repertoires in cytomegalovirus infection. TCRdb redid the calling of the reads with MiXCR, one entry per CDR3 protein. The data show 200,000 to 250,000 distinct CDR3 sequences, more than 9% seen once. Sequencing input: PBMCs. Source of these receptors: a human donor in good health (CMV status not recorded). Some clones in this sample may be carry-over from other donors' samples.

This clonotype was seen just once. The rearrangement uses TRBV12-3 or TRBV12-4 and TRBJ2-3; no definite D call. Trimming cost V 6 bases and J 4 bases, with 14 bases left between them. The CDR3 extends over 14 amino acids. CDR3: CASSPAWSADTQYF. The DNA of the CDR3 is TGTGCCAGCAGCCCAGCGTGGAGTGCAGATACGCAGTATTTT.

The V gene is TRBV20-1, the J gene TRBJ1-3; no clear D. Germline lookup yields CDR1 DFQATT and CDR2 SNEGSKA (reference sequence). The V end lost 5 bases, the J end lost 0 bases, and 11 bases lay between the germline ends. The length of the CDR3 is 14 residues. The CDR3 DNA follows: TGCAGTGCTCGGACTGATTTCTCTGGAAACACCATATATTTT. This encodes CSARTDFSGNTIYF.

At least ten counts were recorded for this clonotype. The chain recombines TRBV7-2 with TRBJ1-1; D is ambiguous. CDR1 SGHTA and CDR2 FQGNSA come from the germline V gene. This CDR3 is 14 amino acids long. V was cut by 7 bases and J by 0 bases, with 12 bases left in between. The CDR3 spells CASTLLTLNTEAFF. The DNA for the CDR3 is TGTGCCAGCACCCTCTTGACATTGAACACTGAAGCTTTCTTT. The full variable domain, its missing parts supplied by reference TRBV7-2 and TRBJ1-1, is GAGVSQSPSNKVTEKGKDVELRCDPISGHTALYWYRQSLGQGLEFLIYFQGNSAPDKSGLPSDRFSAERTGGSVSTLTIQRTQQEDSAVYLCASTLLTLNTEAFFGQGTRLTVV.

The V gene is TRBV3-1, the J gene TRBJ2-1, with 9 bases fitting TRBD1. After removal of 1 base from V and 15 bases from J, the junction contained 10 bases not matched to a gene. This CDR3 is built from 14 residues. Germline lookup yields CDR1 LGHDT and CDR2 YNNKEL (reference sequence). The CDR3 nucleotides are TGTGCCAGCAGCCAAGGGGAACAGGGGGCAAGAAGGTTCTTC. As protein: CASSQGEQGARRFF.

At least ten counts were recorded for this clonotype. This rearrangement joins TRBV7-6 to TRBJ2-3; TRBD1 agrees at 8 bases. The V segment lost 1 base and the J segment 4 bases; nucleotides outside the gene matches: 7. The CDR3 is made up of 16 amino acids. From germline, CDR1 is SGHVS and CDR2 FNYEAQ. CDR3 in DNA: TGTGCCAGCAGCTTAGTTCAGGGGGCCGGGGCAGATACGCAGTATTTT. It specifies CASSLVQGAGADTQYF.

J is TRBJ2-5 and V is TRBV3-1; D is perhaps TRBD1 or TRBD2 (5 bases each). This CDR3 region has 14 residues. Per the germline V gene, CDR1 is LGHDT and CDR2 is YNNKEL (reference sequence). Trimming took 3 bases from V and 5 from J, leaving 13 bases between them. In nucleotides, the CDR3 is TGTGCCAGCAGCCAGAGGGGCGTTTCGGAGACCCAGTACTTC. Its translation is CASSQRGVSETQYF.

This clonotype was detected many times. J is TRBJ2-7 and V is TRBV12-3 or TRBV12-4; 10 bases align to TRBD2. The CDR3 length is 15 residues. V lost 6 bases, J lost 4 bases, and 9 bases stayed unmatched. CDR3 amino acids: CASRRSSGGPYEQYF. The CDR3 nucleotides are TGTGCCAGCAGGCGGTCTAGCGGGGGTCCGTACGAGCAGTACTTC.

Regarding this clonotype: This may come from a read error, since a much larger clone is one base off. The rearrangement links TRBV6-2 or TRBV6-3 to TRBJ2-1, with D perhaps matching TRBD2 (6 bases). The germline gives CDR1 MNHEY, CDR2 SVGEGT. This CDR3 region has 15 residues. CDR3 amino acids: CASSPWRDSCNEQFF. The CDR3 DNA sequence: TGTGCCAGCAGTCCCTGGCGGGACTCCTGCAATGAGCAGTTCTTC.

As concerns this clonotype: Given a much more abundant clone one base away, this may be a read error. CDR3 DNA: TGTGCCAGCAGTACAGGGGGGAGAGCCTACGAGCAGTACTTC. Translation gives CASSTGGRAYEQYF. The rearrangement links TRBV28 to TRBJ2-7, with 8 bases fitting TRBD1. Per the germline V gene, CDR1 is MDHEN and CDR2 is SYDVKM. This CDR3 spans 14 amino acids. After removal of 5 bases from V and 2 bases from J, the junction contained 5 bases not matched to a gene.

A few counts support this clonotype. V is TRBV10-3 and J is TRBJ2-7; the D gene could be TRBD1 or TRBD2 (5 bases each). The germline gives CDR1 ENHRY, CDR2 SYGVKD. The length of the CDR3 is 15 residues. Between the trimmed V and J ends, which lost 2 bases and 0 bases, there was a span of 11 bases. The CDR3 DNA reads TGTGCCATCAGTGAGGAGGGGCGTGTCTCCTACGAGCAGTACTTC. This codes for CAISEEGRVSYEQYF.

This clonotype showed up many times. The chain links TRBV7-6 to TRBJ2-5, with D possibly TRBD2 on 6 matching bases. This CDR3 spans 14 amino acids. Germline V lookup: CDR1 SGHVS, CDR2 FNYEAQ. The germline V and J ends were trimmed by 4 bases and 4 bases, with 13 bases remaining between them. The CDR3 region is CASSYTSRVETQYF. CDR3 DNA: TGTGCCAGCAGCTACACTAGCAGGGTAGAGACCCAGTACTTC.

This clonotype was recorded many times. This rearrangement joins TRBV4-2 to TRBJ1-2, with 10 bases that match TRBD1. CDR1 and CDR2 (germline): LGHNA, YNFKEQ. CDR3 length: 15 amino acids. Trimming cost V 4 bases and J 6 bases; bases outside gene matches: 8. CDR3 region: CASSPPGQGEHGYTF. The CDR3 nucleotides read TGTGCCAGCAGCCCACCTGGACAGGGGGAGCATGGCTACACCTTC.

The V and J genes are TRBV28 and TRBJ2-3; 15 bases map to TRBD2. Losses at the gene ends were 6 bases for V and 6 bases for J; bases not matched to a gene: 10. Germline-derived CDR1 and CDR2 are MDHEN and SYDVKM. The CDR3 covers 17 residues. Here the CDR3 DNA reads TGTGCCAGCAGCGGGACTAGCGGGAGGCTTGGGGGGGATACGCAGTATTTT. Its translation is CASSGTSGRLGGDTQYF.

This clonotype appeared a few times. The chain couples TRBV24-1 to TRBJ2-5, with TRBD2 matching over 7 bases. This CDR3 is built from 13 residues. V was clipped by 7 bases and J by 5 bases; unmatched bases: 6. Germline loops: CDR1 KGHDR, CDR2 SFDVKD. In DNA, the CDR3 is TGTGCCACCAGCCCGGCGGGAGCGGAGACCCAGTACTTC. As protein: CATSPAGAETQYF.

This clonotype was seen many times. The chain couples TRBV25-1 to TRBJ2-1; possibly TRBD1 or TRBD2 for D (6 bases each). Germline V CDR1 and CDR2: MGHDK, SYGVNS. The CDR3 spans 15 residues. Trimming cost V 1 base and J 9 bases, with 16 bases left between them. The CDR3 is CASSELKGGASEQFF. CDR3 nucleotides: TGTGCCAGCAGTGAATTGAAGGGGGGAGCGAGTGAGCAGTTCTTC.

This clonotype was found many times. The chain uses TRBV11-2 and TRBJ2-3; D tentatively fits TRBD1 or TRBD2 (6 bases each). The V gene lost 5 bases and the J gene lost 6 bases, with 21 bases spanning the gap. The CDR3 loop spans 16 amino acids. Germline CDR1 is SGHAT and CDR2 is FQNNGV. The CDR3 DNA follows: TGTGCCAGCAGCACTGAGGTGGGGGGCCGAGGGGATACGCAGTATTTT. Its protein is CASSTEVGGRGDTQYF.

This clonotype was seen a single time. CDR3 nucleotide sequence: TGCGCCAGCAGCCAAGGCCAGACAGGGGGAAAGACCCAGTACTTC. It is translated as CASSQGQTGGKTQYF. The chain couples TRBV4-1 to TRBJ2-5; TRBD1 matches at 9 bases. CDR3 size: 15 residues. V was pared by 1 base and J by 6 bases, with 6 bases of the junction left unmatched. Looked up from germline, CDR1 is MGHRA and CDR2 is YSYEKL.

This clonotype was recorded a few times. The chain uses TRBV20-1 and TRBJ2-7, with no clear D. The germline V gene has CDR1 DFQATT and CDR2 SNEGSKA (reference sequence). This CDR3 contains 12 residues. The V gene lost 7 bases and the J gene lost 2 bases, with 12 bases spanning the gap. The CDR3 coding sequence is TGCAGTGTGGAAAAGGCCCCCTACGAGCAGTACTTC. Its protein product is CSVEKAPYEQYF.

This clonotype appeared many times. The chain employs TRBV7-2 and TRBJ2-7, with D uncertain. The CDR3 loop spans 13 amino acids. CDR1 and CDR2 from the germline V gene are SGHTA and FQGNSA. The V gene lost 5 bases and the J gene lost 6 bases, with 14 bases spanning the gap. This CDR3 reads CASSVTHLLEQYF. DNA of the CDR3: TGTGCCAGCAGCGTGACTCACCTCCTCGAGCAGTACTTC.

The chain couples TRBV2 to TRBJ2-1; 10 nucleotides agree with TRBD2. CDR1 is SNHLY, CDR2 FYNNEI, per germline. There are 13 residues in the CDR3. J gave up 6 bases and V 9 bases, and 5 bases lay outside the gene matches. CDR3 residues: CARTGTSVNEQFF. The CDR3 nucleotides are TGTGCCAGGACCGGGACTAGCGTCAATGAGCAGTTCTTC.

This clonotype came up many times. The V gene is TRBV27, the J gene TRBJ2-1, with D perhaps TRBD1 or TRBD2 (5 bases each). Trimming left V 3 bases short and J 5 bases short, with 14 bases between. The CDR3 contains 15 residues. Germline V CDR1 and CDR2: MNHEY, SMNVEV (reference sequence). The CDR3 sequence is CASSLGPETHNEQFF. The CDR3 coding sequence is TGTGCCAGCAGTTTGGGACCTGAGACCCACAATGAGCAGTTCTTC.

The V call is TRBV20-1, the J call TRBJ2-7, with D unclear. V was shortened by 0 bases and J by 1 base, with 7 bases between the two germline ends. This CDR3 has 13 amino acids. CDR1 and CDR2 (germline): DFQATT, SNEGSKA (reference sequence). The CDR3 protein is CSARDALSYEQYF. For the CDR3, the DNA is TGCAGTGCTAGAGATGCCTTATCCTACGAGCAGTACTTC.

This clonotype has ten or more counts. The chain links TRBV6-2 or TRBV6-3 to TRBJ2-7; TRBD1 might be the D (5 bases). This CDR3 has 13 amino acids. CDR1 MNHEY and CDR2 SVGEGT come from the germline V gene. Trimming stripped 2 bases from V and 5 bases from J, with 10 bases between. CDR3 coding DNA: TGTGCCAGCAGTTACGTGGGGCAGGACGAGCAGTACTTC. This codes for CASSYVGQDEQYF.

As DNA, the CDR3 is TGCAGTGCTAGAGATAGCCGGGCGCAAATGGAGACCCAGTACTTC. Translated, it gives CSARDSRAQMETQYF. This chain joins TRBV20-1 and TRBJ2-5; D is uncertain. The V end lost 0 bases, the J end lost 5 bases, and 16 bases lay between the germline ends. CDR1 and CDR2 from the germline V gene are DFQATT and SNEGSKA (reference sequence). This CDR3 spans 15 amino acids.